The table lists the clone carrying this T cell receptor (beta chain) with many counts. The target antigen is unknown. The record originates from a study of T cells in Graves' hyperthyroidism and ophthalmopathy. The wider study: Peripheral blood was collected at initial diagnosis, before any treatment.

Recently diagnosed hyperthyroidism of less than 2 months' duration affected patients aged 18 to 65. The V gene end was trimmed by 5 bases and the J gene end by 6 bases; junction bases not matched to a gene: 15. This CDR3 comprises 17 residues. Germline CDR1 and CDR2: LNHDA and SQIVND (reference sequence). Using RNA transcripts as the source, TCR beta CDR3 regions were amplified. First-round RT-PCR targeting the TCR CDR3 was performed with the HTBI primer set. TCRdb itself ran the multiplex PCR reads through MiXCR, one entry per CDR3 protein. The sample consists of fewer than 300,000 distinct CDR3 sequences, less than 30% of them appearing once. The study's findings and limits: Peripheral blood also featured most of the thyroid clonotypes expanded above 0.001.

The TCR sequence derives from a middle-aged man with Graves' hyperthyroidism that later progressed to Graves' ophthalmopathy. Sequenced material: blood. This rearrangement joins TRBV19 to TRBJ2-7; 11 positions match TRBD1. As DNA, the CDR3 is TGTGCCAGTAGTTCACCCGGGACAGGGGGGAAAACACGCGAGCAGTACTTC. Protein product: CASSSPGTGGKTREQYF.